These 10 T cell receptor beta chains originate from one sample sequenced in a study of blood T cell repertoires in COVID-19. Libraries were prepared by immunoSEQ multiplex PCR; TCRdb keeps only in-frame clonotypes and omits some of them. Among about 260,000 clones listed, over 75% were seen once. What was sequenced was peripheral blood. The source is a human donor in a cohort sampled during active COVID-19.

The DNA of the CDR3 is TGTGCCAGCAGCTTAACCGGGACACCAAATTCACCCCTCCACTTT. Residues: CASSLTGTPNSPLHF. The V and J genes are TRBV7-8 and TRBJ1-6; a possible D gene is TRBD1 (6 bases). This CDR3 is built from 15 residues. V was clipped by 2 bases and J by 7 bases, with 12 bases between them. Looked up from germline, CDR1 is SGHVS and CDR2 is FQNEAQ.

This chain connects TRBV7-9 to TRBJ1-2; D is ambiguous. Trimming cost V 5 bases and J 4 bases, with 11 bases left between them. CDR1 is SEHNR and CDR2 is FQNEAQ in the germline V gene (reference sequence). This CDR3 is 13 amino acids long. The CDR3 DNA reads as TGTGCCAGCAGCAGCCAGGATGGCTATGGCTACACCTTC. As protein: CASSSQDGYGYTF. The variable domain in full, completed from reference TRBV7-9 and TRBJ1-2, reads DTGVSQNPRHKITKRGQNVTFRCDPISEHNRLYWYRQTLGQGPEFLTYFQNEAQLEKSRLLSDRFSAERPKGSFSTLEIQRTEQGDSAMYLCASSSQDGYGYTFGSGTRLTVV.

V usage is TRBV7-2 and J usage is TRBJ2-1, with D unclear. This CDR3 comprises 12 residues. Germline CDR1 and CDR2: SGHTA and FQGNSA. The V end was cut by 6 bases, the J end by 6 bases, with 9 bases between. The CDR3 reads CASSRSINEQFF. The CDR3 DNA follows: TGTGCCAGCAGTAGGAGCATCAATGAGCAGTTCTTC.

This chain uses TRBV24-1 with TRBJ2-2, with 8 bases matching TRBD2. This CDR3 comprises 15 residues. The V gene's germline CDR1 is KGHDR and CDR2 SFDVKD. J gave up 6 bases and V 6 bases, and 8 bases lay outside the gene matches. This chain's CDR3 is CATSPSGRGAGELFF. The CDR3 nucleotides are TGTGCCACCAGTCCCAGCGGGAGAGGGGCCGGGGAGCTGTTTTTT.

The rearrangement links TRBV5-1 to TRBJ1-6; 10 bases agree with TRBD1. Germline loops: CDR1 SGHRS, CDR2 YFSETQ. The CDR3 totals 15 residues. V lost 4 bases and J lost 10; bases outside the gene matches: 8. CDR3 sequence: CASSPGDRGASPLHF. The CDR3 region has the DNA TGCGCCAGCAGCCCCGGGGACAGGGGAGCATCACCCCTCCACTTT.

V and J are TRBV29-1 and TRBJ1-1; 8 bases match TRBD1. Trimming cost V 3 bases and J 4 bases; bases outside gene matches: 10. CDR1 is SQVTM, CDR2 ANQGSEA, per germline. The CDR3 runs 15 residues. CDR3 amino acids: CSVDGDRGITTEAFF. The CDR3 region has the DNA TGCAGCGTTGATGGAGACAGGGGCATTACCACTGAAGCTTTCTTT.

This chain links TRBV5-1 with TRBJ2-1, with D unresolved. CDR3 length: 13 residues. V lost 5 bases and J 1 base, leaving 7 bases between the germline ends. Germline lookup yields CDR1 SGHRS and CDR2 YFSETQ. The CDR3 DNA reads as TGCGCCAGCAGTTCGAGTTCCTACAATGAGCAGTTCTTC. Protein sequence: CASSSSSYNEQFF.

This CDR3 reads CASSQLAGGGETQYF. The DNA for the CDR3 is TGTGCCAGCAGCCAACTAGCGGGAGGGGGCGAGACCCAGTACTTC. The chain employs TRBV4-2 and TRBJ2-5; 12 positions match TRBD2. This CDR3 comprises 15 residues. Looked up from germline, CDR1 is LGHNA and CDR2 is YNFKEQ. With 2 bases clipped from V and 5 bases from J, the junction kept 3 bases outside the gene matches.

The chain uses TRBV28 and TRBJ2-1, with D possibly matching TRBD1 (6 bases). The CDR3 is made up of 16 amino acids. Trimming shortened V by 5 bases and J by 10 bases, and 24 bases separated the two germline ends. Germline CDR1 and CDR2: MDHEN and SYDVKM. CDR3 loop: CASSLQGSARKREQFF. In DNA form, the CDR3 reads TGTGCCAGCAGTCTACAGGGAAGCGCTCGAAAAAGAGAGCAGTTCTTC.

CDR3 bases: TGTGCCAGTAGAGAAGAGGGCGGGAGTAGAGAGACCCAGTACTTC. Its translation is CASREEGGSRETQYF. V is TRBV19 and J is TRBJ2-5, with 7 bases that match TRBD2. Germline CDR1 is LNHDA and CDR2 is SQIVND (reference sequence). The CDR3 spans 15 residues. V was clipped by 6 bases and J by 4 bases; unmatched bases: 11.